This TCR beta chain was recorded in a study of PD-1 blockade in classical Hodgkin lymphoma. Findings of the study overall: Exclusion removed patients who began nivolumab under 1 year after ASCT.

Sequenced by immunoSEQ multiplex PCR; TCRdb stores in-frame clones only, minus some. The sample lists approximately 15,000 clones; around 82% were seen once. Germline lookup yields CDR1 MGHRA and CDR2 YSYEKL. The CDR3 contains 15 residues. The V and J ends lost 2 bases and 3 bases respectively, with 10 bases between them. Following autologous stem cell transplantation, relapse occurred in every patient, and exposure to brentuximab vedotin varied. In regard to this clone: Antigen: not known.

The starting material was peripheral blood mononuclear cells (PBMCs), obtained at baseline. This TCR was sampled from a human donor with classical Hodgkin lymphoma. The V gene is TRBV4-1, the J gene TRBJ1-4; D gene uncertain. CDR3 amino acids: CASSQQEGANEKLFF. The DNA of the CDR3 is TGCGCCAGCAGCCAACAAGAGGGCGCTAATGAAAAACTGTTTTTT.